This entry is about one T cell receptor beta chain. Trimming stripped 11 bases from V and 6 bases from J, with 14 bases between. CDR1 and CDR2 from the germline V gene are WSHSY and SAAADI. CDR3 length: 12 residues. Assay used: immunoSEQ multiplex PCR; TCRdb lists only in-frame clones, some missing. The sample shows approximately 84,000 clones, roughly 89% of them seen only once. These data come from a study of OX40 agonist ivuxolimab in advanced cancers. Blood was sampled at baseline, cycle 4 day 1, and cycle 7 day 1. This TCR was recovered from an adult with an advanced solid tumor such as melanoma, head and neck, liver or kidney cancer. Specimen: CD4+ or CD8+ T cells sorted from blood, collected in a trial of the OX40 agonist ivuxolimab. The chain employs TRBV10-2 and TRBJ2-4; D may be TRBD1 (6 bases). The CDR3 nucleotides read TGCGCCCGGAAAGACAGGAGAAACATTCAGTACTTC. Translated: CARKDRRNIQYF.